A single sample is the source of the 23 T cell receptor beta chains below, sequenced in a study of neoadjuvant nivolumab and ipilimumab in lung cancer. Only in-frame clones appear in the TCRdb table, and some are missing; sequencing was by immunoSEQ multiplex PCR. The table has some 50,000 clones, more than 85% seen once; the top ten hold over 3.5%. Sequenced material: blood, taken before neoadjuvant nivolumab, alone or with ipilimumab. The receptor source for this set is an adult with non-small cell lung cancer. Some clones in this sample may be carry-over from other donors' samples.

This clone was observed a few times. The gene calls are TRBV6-1 and TRBJ1-2; D is ambiguous. The ends were cut back, 0 bases at V and 9 bases at J, with 11 bases in the middle. The CDR3 covers 13 residues. From germline, CDR1 is MNHNS and CDR2 SASEGT. As DNA, the CDR3 is TGTGCCAGCAGTGAAGCGGTATATGGTAGCTACACCTTC. Amino acid sequence: CASSEAVYGSYTF.

The chain links TRBV18 to TRBJ2-7; perhaps TRBD1 as D (5 bases). V was shortened by 8 bases and J by 1 base, with 15 bases between the two germline ends. Germline V gene data show CDR1 as KGHSH and CDR2 as LQKENI. This CDR3 is 14 amino acids long. The CDR3: CASTRSRESYEQYF. CDR3 bases: TGTGCCAGCACCAGATCCAGGGAATCCTACGAGCAGTACTTC.

The CDR3 spells CASSPDSNQPQHF. The DNA of the CDR3 is TGTGCCAGCTCACCGGATAGCAATCAGCCCCAGCATTTT. The J gene is TRBJ1-5, the V gene TRBV18; D remains unclear. CDR3 size: 13 residues. The ends were cut back, 3 bases at V and 0 bases at J, with 3 bases in the middle. Germline assignment: CDR1 KGHSH and CDR2 LQKENI. The whole variable domain, remainder taken from reference TRBV18 and TRBJ1-5, is NAGVMQNPRHLVRRRGQEARLRCSPMKGHSHVYWYRQLPEEGLKFMVYLQKENIIDESGMPKERFSAEFPKEGPSILRIQQVVRGDSAAYFCASSPDSNQPQHFGDGTRLSIL.

This clone was observed once. The chain joins TRBV6-5 to TRBJ2-7, with 10 bases fitting TRBD2. Trimming removed 2 bases from V and 4 bases from J; junction bases left unmatched: 2. The CDR3 spans 14 residues. From germline, CDR1 is MNHEY and CDR2 SVGAGI. In nucleotides, the CDR3 is TGTGCCAGCAGTTACCAGCGGGAGGGTTACGAGCAGTACTTC. It yields the protein CASSYQREGYEQYF.

The rearrangement uses TRBV7-2 and TRBJ2-3; D perhaps matches TRBD2 (6 bases). The germline V and J ends were trimmed by 6 bases and 2 bases, with 15 bases remaining between them. This CDR3 region has 15 residues. The V gene's germline CDR1 is SGHTA and CDR2 FQGNSA. In nucleotides, the CDR3 is TGTGCCAGCAGGATCCTGGGACTCACCACAGATACGCAGTATTTT. It translates to CASRILGLTTDTQYF.

The V call is TRBV28, the J call TRBJ2-1, with 9 positions matching TRBD2. CDR1 is MDHEN and CDR2 is SYDVKM in the germline V gene. The CDR3 runs 12 residues. The V segment lost 10 bases and the J segment 6 bases; nucleotides outside the gene matches: 4. The CDR3 is CATGLALNEQFF. The CDR3 nucleotides read TGTGCCACCGGACTAGCGCTCAATGAGCAGTTCTTC.

V and J are TRBV5-1 and TRBJ2-1, with 13 bases matching TRBD2. The germline gives CDR1 SGHRS, CDR2 YFSETQ. The ends lost 3 bases at V and 3 bases at J; junction bases unmatched: 15. The CDR3 is 20 amino acids. CDR3 nucleotide sequence: TGCGCCAGCAGCTCCGCCCTCCGACTAGCGGGAGGTTCTGGCTACAATGAGCAGTTCTTC. This translates into CASSSALRLAGGSGYNEQFF.

This sequence joins TRBV5-1 and TRBJ2-1, with 9 bases fitting TRBD2. Unmatched junction bases numbered 2, after V lost 6 bases and J lost 4 bases. The CDR3 length is 13 residues. Per the germline V gene, CDR1 is SGHRS and CDR2 is YFSETQ. Here the CDR3 reads CASTAGGYNEQFF. The CDR3 bases are TGCGCCAGCACGGCGGGAGGGTACAATGAGCAGTTCTTC.

J is TRBJ2-1 and V is TRBV7-8, with TRBD2 identical over 13 bases. CDR1 and CDR2 from the germline V gene are SGHVS and FQNEAQ. The length of the CDR3 is 14 residues. The V segment lost 4 bases and the J segment 15 bases; nucleotides outside the gene matches: 9. The CDR3 bases are TGTGCCAGCAGCTCCCGGACTAGCGGGAGTCGTCTGTTCTTC. Amino acid sequence: CASSSRTSGSRLFF. Full variable domain (rest looked up from reference TRBV7-8 and TRBJ2-1): GAGVSQSPRYKVAKRGQDVALRCDPISGHVSLFWYQQALGQGPEFLTYFQNEAQLDKSGLPSDRFFAERPEGSVSTLKIQRTQQEDSAVYLCASSSRTSGSRLFFGPGTRLTVL.

The chain employs TRBV11-2 and TRBJ2-2, with TRBD2 matching over 12 bases. From germline, CDR1 is SGHAT and CDR2 FQNNGV. The junction had 6 bases not matched to a gene; V was cut back by 1 base and J by 6 bases. The CDR3 loop spans 17 amino acids. CDR3 nucleotide sequence: TGTGCCAGCAGCTTAGTCCCTAGCGGGAGGGCCTCCGGGGAGCTGTTTTTT. This encodes CASSLVPSGRASGELFF.

The rearrangement links TRBV30 to TRBJ2-5; D is undetermined. The J call is doubtful: the DNA matches TRBJ2-7 better. There are 12 residues in the CDR3. The germline V gene encodes CDR1 GTSNPN and CDR2 SVGIG (reference sequence). CDR3 loop: CAWSEVAYEQYF. CDR3 DNA sequence: TGTGCCTGGAGTGAAGTTGCCTACGAGCAGTACTTC.

The chain is built from TRBV18 and TRBJ2-7; D may be TRBD2 (6 bases). CDR1 and CDR2 from the germline V gene are KGHSH and LQKENI. The CDR3 covers 15 residues. The V end was cut by 0 bases, the J end by 5 bases, with 14 bases between. The chain's CDR3 is CASSPPGLPADEQYF. CDR3 bases: TGTGCCAGCTCACCACCGGGACTCCCAGCGGACGAGCAGTACTTC.

The chain uses TRBV19 and TRBJ1-1; 8 bases match TRBD1. The length of the CDR3 is 14 residues. V shed 6 bases, J shed 3 bases, and the junction held 6 bases outside the gene matches. Germline V lookup: CDR1 LNHDA, CDR2 SQIVND (reference sequence). CDR3 protein: CASRFHRGDTEAFF. The DNA for the CDR3 is TGTGCCAGTAGGTTCCACAGGGGGGACACTGAAGCTTTCTTT.

This clone was observed once. V gene TRBV9 combines with J gene TRBJ1-2, with unresolved D. The CDR3 is made up of 15 amino acids. The germline V and J ends were trimmed by 3 bases and 2 bases, with 14 bases remaining between them. CDR1 is SGDLS and CDR2 is YYNGEE in the germline V gene. The DNA for the CDR3 is TGTGCCAGCAGCGCCAGAGGACGGCTCAACTATGGCTACACCTTC. Translating it yields CASSARGRLNYGYTF.

This chain joins TRBV30 and TRBJ1-2; perhaps TRBD1 as D (6 bases). The V end lost 5 bases, the J end lost 2 bases, and 9 bases lay between the germline ends. Germline-derived CDR1 and CDR2 are GTSNPN and SVGIG (reference sequence). The CDR3 runs to 12 residues. DNA of the CDR3: TGTGCCTGGGAACAGGGAAACTATGGCTACACCTTC. Its translation: CAWEQGNYGYTF.

This clone came up a few times. The chain employs TRBV6-4 and TRBJ2-2; TRBD2 agrees at 7 bases. CDR1 is MRHNA, CDR2 SNTAGT, per germline. The V segment lost 6 bases and the J segment 0 bases; nucleotides outside the gene matches: 10. The CDR3 sequence is 17 residues long. CDR3 nucleotide sequence: TGTGCCAGCAGCCGTTATGCTAGCGGAGCGAACACCGGGGAGCTGTTTTTT. It encodes CASSRYASGANTGELFF.

The chain is built from TRBV10-3 and TRBJ2-7; 13 bases agree with TRBD2. The CDR3 is 15 amino acids. CDR1 is ENHRY and CDR2 is SYGVKD in the germline V gene. V gave up 6 bases and J gave up 3 bases; unmatched junction bases: 5. DNA of the CDR3: TGTGCCATCAGGCCGGGACTAGCGGGAATCTACGAGCAGTACTTC. It encodes CAIRPGLAGIYEQYF.

V is TRBV6-1 and J is TRBJ2-5; no clear D gene. CDR1 MNHNS and CDR2 SASEGT come from the germline V gene. Trimming stripped 6 bases from V and 5 bases from J, with 13 bases between. The CDR3 loop spans 13 amino acids. Written as DNA, the CDR3 is TGTGCCAGCAGAGGTAGGCAGAGGGAGACCCAGTACTTC. It encodes CASRGRQRETQYF.

CDR3 sequence reads: CASGGGTTQYF. For the CDR3, the DNA is TGTGCCAGCGGGGGGGGGACAACCCAGTACTTC. J is TRBJ2-5 and V is TRBV7-2, with TRBD2 as a possible D gene (7 bases). Trimming cost V 8 bases and J 8 bases, with 12 bases left between them. The V gene's germline CDR1 is SGHTA and CDR2 FQGNSA. The CDR3 is 11 amino acids.

V and J are TRBV29-1 and TRBJ1-2; maybe TRBD1 (6 bases). The CDR3 has 17 amino acids. V lost 4 bases, J lost 0 bases, and 21 bases lay in between. From germline, CDR1 is SQVTM and CDR2 ANQGSEA. The chain's CDR3 is CSVVLSPNRATNYGYTF. The CDR3 DNA reads as TGCAGCGTTGTCCTTTCCCCCAACAGGGCAACTAACTATGGCTACACCTTC. Using reference TRBV29-1 and TRBJ1-2 for the parts outside the CDR3, the full variable domain is SAVISQKPSRDICQRGTSLTIQCQVDSQVTMMFWYRQQPGQSLTLIATANQGSEATYESGFVIDKFPISRPNLTFSTLTVSNMSPEDSSIYLCSVVLSPNRATNYGYTFGSGTRLTVV.

The CDR3 is CASSETSLRDTQYF. In DNA, the CDR3 is TGTGCCAGCAGTGAGACTAGTTTGAGAGATACGCAGTATTTT. The chain joins TRBV2 to TRBJ2-3; TRBD2 might be the D (6 bases). Germline CDR1 SNHLY, CDR2 FYNNEI. The length of the CDR3 is 14 residues. V lost 3 bases and J lost 5, with 12 bases in between.

Only a few counts were recorded for this clone. The chain recombines TRBV4-1 with TRBJ2-3; 8 nucleotides match TRBD2. Trimming removed 4 bases from V and 4 bases from J; junction bases left unmatched: 7. This CDR3 region has 15 residues. The germline V gene has CDR1 MGHRA and CDR2 YSYEKL. CDR3 nucleotide sequence: TGCGCCAGCAGCCCCGGACTAGCAGCATCAGATACGCAGTATTTT. As protein: CASSPGLAASDTQYF.

The V gene is TRBV11-2, the J gene TRBJ2-7; D might be TRBD1 (6 bases). Germline V CDR1 and CDR2: SGHAT, FQNNGV. The CDR3 is made up of 13 amino acids. V lost 1 base to trimming and J lost 3 bases, with 7 bases between them. The CDR3 DNA follows: TGTGCCAGCAGCTTAGTCAGGGGCTACGAGCAGTACTTC. Its protein product is CASSLVRGYEQYF. Supplemented by reference TRBV11-2 and TRBJ2-7, the full variable domain reads EAGVAQSPRYKIIEKRQSVAFWCNPISGHATLYWYQQILGQGPKLLIQFQNNGVVDDSQLPKDRFSAERLKGVDSTLKIQPAKLEDSAVYLCASSLVRGYEQYFGPGTRLTVT.